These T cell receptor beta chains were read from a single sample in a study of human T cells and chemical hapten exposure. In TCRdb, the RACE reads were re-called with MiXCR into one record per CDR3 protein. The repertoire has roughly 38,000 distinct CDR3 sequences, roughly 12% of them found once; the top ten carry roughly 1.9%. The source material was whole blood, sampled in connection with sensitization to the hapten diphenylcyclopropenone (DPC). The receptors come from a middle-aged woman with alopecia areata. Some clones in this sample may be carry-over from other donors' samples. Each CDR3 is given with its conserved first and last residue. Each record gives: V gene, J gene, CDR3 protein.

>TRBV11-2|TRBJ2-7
CASSPEGTSGGNSYEQYF
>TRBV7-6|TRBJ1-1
CASSSFRQGTNTEAFF
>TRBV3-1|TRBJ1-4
CASSQEGEKLFF
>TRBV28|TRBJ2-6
CASSSGGANVLTF
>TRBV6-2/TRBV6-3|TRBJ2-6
CASSYDVDYGANVLIF
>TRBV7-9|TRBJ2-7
CASGGLAYYEQYF
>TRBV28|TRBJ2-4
CASRISNIQYF
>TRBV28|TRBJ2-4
CASSVVIGKNIQYF
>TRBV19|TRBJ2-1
CASSIVSATPKYNEQFF
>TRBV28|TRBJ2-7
CASESSDSYEQYF
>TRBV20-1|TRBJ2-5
CSARDSSGARETQYF
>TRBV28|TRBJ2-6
CASSQAGAGANVLTF
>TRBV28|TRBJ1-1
CASSSSLGAEAFF
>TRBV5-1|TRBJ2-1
CASSSGQGIRAYEQFF